This entry lists 2 T cell receptor beta chains sequenced from one sample in a study of immune cell composition in non-small cell lung cancer. The table came from immunoSEQ multiplex PCR; TCRdb's copy has only in-frame clones and leaves some out. The data contain under 2,500 clones, around 89% of them singletons. The sample was lung tumor tissue. The source is a human donor with non-small cell lung cancer.

The CDR3 here is CASSRNRDAGELFF. The CDR3 DNA reads as TGTGCCAGTAGCCGCAACAGGGATGCCGGGGAGCTGTTTTTT. J is TRBJ2-2 and V is TRBV19; D is possibly TRBD1 (6 bases). The CDR3 runs 14 residues. CDR1 and CDR2 from the germline V gene are LNHDA and SQIVND (reference sequence). Trimming took 6 bases from V and 6 from J, leaving 14 bases between them.

As regards this clone: A much larger clone differs by one base, so this may be a read error. This chain links TRBV7-9 with TRBJ1-1; D gene uncertain. Trimming pared 2 bases from V and 3 bases from J, leaving 4 bases between. CDR1 SEHNR and CDR2 FQNEAQ come from the germline V gene (reference sequence). This CDR3 comprises 12 residues. The CDR3: CASSLRDTEAFF. The CDR3 DNA sequence: TGTGCCAGCAGCTTACGGGACACTGAAGCTTTCTTT.